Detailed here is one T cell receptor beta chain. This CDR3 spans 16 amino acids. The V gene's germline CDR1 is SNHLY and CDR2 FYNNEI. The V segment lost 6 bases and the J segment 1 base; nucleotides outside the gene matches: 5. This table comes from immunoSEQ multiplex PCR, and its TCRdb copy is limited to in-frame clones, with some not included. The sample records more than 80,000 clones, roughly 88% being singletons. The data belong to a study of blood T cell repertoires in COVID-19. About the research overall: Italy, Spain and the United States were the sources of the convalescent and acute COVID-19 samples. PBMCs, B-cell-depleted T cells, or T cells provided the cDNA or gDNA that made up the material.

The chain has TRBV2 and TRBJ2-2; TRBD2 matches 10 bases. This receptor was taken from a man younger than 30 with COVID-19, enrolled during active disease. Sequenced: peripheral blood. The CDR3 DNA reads TGTGCCAGCAGATTACTAGCGGGAATGAACACCGGGGAGCTGTTTTTT. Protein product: CASRLLAGMNTGELFF. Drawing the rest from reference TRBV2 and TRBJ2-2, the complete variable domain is EPEVTQTPSHQVTQMGQEVILRCVPISNHLYFYWYRQILGQKVEFLVSFYNNEISEKSEIFDDQFSVERPDGSNFTLKIRSTKLEDSAMYFCASRLLAGMNTGELFFGEGSRLTVL.